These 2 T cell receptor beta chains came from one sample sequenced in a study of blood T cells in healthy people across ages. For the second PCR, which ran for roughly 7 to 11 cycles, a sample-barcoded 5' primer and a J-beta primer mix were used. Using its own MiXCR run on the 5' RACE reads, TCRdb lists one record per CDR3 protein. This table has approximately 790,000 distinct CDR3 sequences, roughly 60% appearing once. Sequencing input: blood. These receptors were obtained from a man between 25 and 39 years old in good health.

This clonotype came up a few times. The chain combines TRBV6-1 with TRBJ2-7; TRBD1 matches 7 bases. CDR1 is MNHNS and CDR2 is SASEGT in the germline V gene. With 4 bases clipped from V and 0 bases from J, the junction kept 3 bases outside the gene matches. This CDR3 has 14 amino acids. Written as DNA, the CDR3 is TGTGCCAGCAGTGTTGACAGGGCCTCCTACGAGCAGTACTTC. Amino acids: CASSVDRASYEQYF.

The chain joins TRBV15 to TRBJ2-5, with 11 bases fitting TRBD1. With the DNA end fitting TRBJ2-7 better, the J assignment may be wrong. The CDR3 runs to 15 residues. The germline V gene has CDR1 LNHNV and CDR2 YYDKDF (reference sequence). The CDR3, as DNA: TGTGCCACCAGCAGAAGGGGACAGGGGGGAATCGAGCAGTACTTC. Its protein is CATSRRGQGGIEQYF.